One and the same sample provided the 13 T cell receptor beta chains below, sequenced in a study of blood T cell repertoires in COVID-19. Profiled with immunoSEQ multiplex PCR; TCRdb holds only in-frame clones, not every one. In the table there are under 150,000 clones, 79% of which are singletons. The sequencing sample was made of peripheral blood. Receptors were obtained from a man aged 60 to 75 with acute or convalescent COVID-19.

V and J are TRBV11-3 and TRBJ2-1; TRBD2 agrees at 11 bases. The germline V gene has CDR1 SGHNT and CDR2 YENEEA. J gave up 9 bases and V 1 base, and 5 bases lay outside the gene matches. This CDR3 region has 15 residues. The CDR3 DNA follows: TGTGCCAGCAGCTTAGTCACTAGCGGGAGCGGTGAGCAGTTCTTC. Translation: CASSLVTSGSGEQFF.

The chain recombines TRBV29-1 with TRBJ1-1; D is ambiguous. Germline lookup yields CDR1 SQVTM and CDR2 ANQGSEA. V shed 3 bases and J shed 0 bases, with 11 bases lying between them. The CDR3 loop spans 14 amino acids. CDR3 bases: TGCAGCGTTGAGAGGGAGCCGTTGAACACTGAAGCTTTCTTT. Translation: CSVEREPLNTEAFF.

The chain employs TRBV7-2 and TRBJ2-7; 9 positions match TRBD1. Germline CDR1 and CDR2: SGHTA and FQGNSA. The CDR3 sequence is 15 residues long. The ends lost 7 bases at V and 3 bases at J; junction bases unmatched: 10. The CDR3 reads CASTLVDRGGYEQYF. The CDR3, as DNA: TGTGCCAGCACCCTTGTGGACAGGGGTGGCTACGAGCAGTACTTC.

J is TRBJ2-2 and V is TRBV19; 9 bases map to TRBD1. The CDR3 contains 11 residues. CDR1 and CDR2 from the germline V gene are LNHDA and SQIVND (reference sequence). CDR3 sequence: CVTGGFGELFF. The CDR3 coding sequence is TGTGTAACAGGGGGCTTCGGGGAGCTGTTTTTT.

This clone was found once. The chain combines TRBV23-1 with TRBJ2-1; TRBD2 might be the D (5 bases). TRBV23-1 is an ORF; its function is uncertain. The V end lost 2 bases, the J end lost 4 bases, and 15 bases lay between the germline ends. The CDR3 consists of 16 residues. CDR3 residues: CASSQIGTSRYNEQFF. The CDR3 DNA is TGCGCCAGCAGTCAAATCGGTACTAGTCGGTACAATGAGCAGTTCTTC.

The chain joins TRBV24-1 to TRBJ2-7, with D tentatively TRBD1 (7 bases). Between the trimmed V and J ends, which lost 4 bases and 1 base, there was a span of 16 bases. This CDR3 is built from 16 residues. In germline, CDR1 is KGHDR, CDR2 SFDVKD. The CDR3 DNA is TGTGCCACCAGTGACCTTTCCAGGGGGGCGTCCTACGAGCAGTACTTC. Encoded protein: CATSDLSRGASYEQYF.

The V gene is TRBV18, the J gene TRBJ2-6; TRBD1 matches 10 bases. The length of the CDR3 is 19 residues. Germline CDR1 is KGHSH and CDR2 is LQKENI. J lost 0 bases, V lost 3 bases, and 8 bases had no gene match. This chain's CDR3 is CASSPQMGQGISGANVLTF. The CDR3, as DNA: TGTGCCAGCTCACCCCAAATGGGACAGGGGATCTCTGGGGCCAACGTCCTGACTTTC. The full variable domain, rest sourced from reference TRBV18 and TRBJ2-6, is NAGVMQNPRHLVRRRGQEARLRCSPMKGHSHVYWYRQLPEEGLKFMVYLQKENIIDESGMPKERFSAEFPKEGPSILRIQQVVRGDSAAYFCASSPQMGQGISGANVLTFGAGSRLTVL.

The rearrangement joins TRBV21-1 to TRBJ1-2; the table names TRBD1, a call not compared with the DNA. TRBV21-1 is flagged as a pseudogene. The CDR3 spans 15 residues. CDR3 residues: CASSKEGVANYGYTF. In nucleotides, the CDR3 is TGTGCCAGCAGCAAAGAGGGGGTGGCTAACTATGGCTACACCTTC.

The chain links TRBV28 to TRBJ1-6, with TRBD1 matching over 7 bases. Germline loops: CDR1 MDHEN, CDR2 SYDVKM. V dropped 6 bases and J dropped 0; count of bases not matched to a gene: 5. The CDR3 runs 16 residues. The CDR3 sequence: CASSRQGVSYNSPLHF. The CDR3 DNA reads TGTGCCAGCAGCCGCCAGGGGGTCTCCTATAATTCACCCCTCCACTTT.

The chain combines TRBV7-2 with TRBJ2-7, with 12 bases identical to TRBD2. From germline, CDR1 is SGHTA and CDR2 FQGNSA. CDR3 length: 14 residues. V was pared by 6 bases and J by 3 bases, with 3 bases of the junction left unmatched. CDR3 loop: CASRTSGSLYEQYF. CDR3 sequence (DNA): TGTGCCAGCAGGACTAGCGGGAGCCTCTACGAGCAGTACTTC.

The rearrangement links TRBV7-9 to TRBJ2-5; 9 bases line up with TRBD1. Germline V lookup: CDR1 SEHNR, CDR2 FQNEAQ (reference sequence). CDR3 length: 14 amino acids. The V and J ends lost 1 base and 5 bases, in that order; junction bases with no gene match: 2. CDR3 DNA sequence: TGTGCCAGCAGCTTAGGGACAGGGGAGGAGACCCAGTACTTC. Translated: CASSLGTGEETQYF. Looking up the rest from reference TRBV7-9 and TRBJ2-5 gives the full variable domain: DTGVSQNPRHKITKRGQNVTFRCDPISEHNRLYWYRQTLGQGPEFLTYFQNEAQLEKSRLLSDRFSAERPKGSFSTLEIQRTEQGDSAMYLCASSLGTGEETQYFGPGTRLLVL.

This clone was observed a handful of times. The rearrangement links TRBV9 to TRBJ2-2; D gene uncertain. The CDR3 is 14 amino acids. Trimming took 0 bases from V and 3 from J, leaving 6 bases between them. The germline V gene has CDR1 SGDLS and CDR2 YYNGEE. As DNA, the CDR3 is TGTGCCAGCAGCGTAGGGAGTGACACCGGGGAGCTGTTTTTT. It codes for CASSVGSDTGELFF.

V and J are TRBV6-2 or TRBV6-3 and TRBJ2-1; TRBD2 aligns across 7 bases. This CDR3 has 14 residues. Trimming removed 5 bases from V and 11 bases from J; junction bases left unmatched: 12. Germline lookup yields CDR1 MNHEY and CDR2 SVGEGT. CDR3 in DNA: TGTGCCAGCAGTGGGCCTGGCGGGAGCACCAAGCAGTTCTTC. Amino acids: CASSGPGGSTKQFF.